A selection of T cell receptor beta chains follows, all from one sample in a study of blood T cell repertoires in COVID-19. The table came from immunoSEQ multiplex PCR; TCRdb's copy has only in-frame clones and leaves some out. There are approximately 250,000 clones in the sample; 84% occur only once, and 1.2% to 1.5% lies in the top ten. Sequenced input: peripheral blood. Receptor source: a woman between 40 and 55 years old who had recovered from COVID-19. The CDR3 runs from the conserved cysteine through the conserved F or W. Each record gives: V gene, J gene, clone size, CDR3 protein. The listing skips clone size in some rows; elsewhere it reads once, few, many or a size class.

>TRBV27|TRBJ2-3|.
CASHRFGTPDTQYF
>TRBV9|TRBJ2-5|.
CASSVSGGALETQYF
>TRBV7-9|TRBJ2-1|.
CASSLGLAENNEQFF
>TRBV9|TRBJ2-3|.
CASSVEGSRTQYF
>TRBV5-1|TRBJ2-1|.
CASSLADLAVSYNEQFF
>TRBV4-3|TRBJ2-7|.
CASSPTGSAEQYF
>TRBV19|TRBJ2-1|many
CASSIRGLAGSNEQFF
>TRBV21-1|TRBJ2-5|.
CASLLEETQYF
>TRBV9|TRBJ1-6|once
CASSVHQTGLESPLHF
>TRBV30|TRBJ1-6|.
CAWSEAGGYNSPLHF
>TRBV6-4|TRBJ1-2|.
CASSDPHWRWLGSAGYTF
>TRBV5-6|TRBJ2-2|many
CASSPGLNTGELFF
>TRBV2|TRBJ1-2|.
CASSGDFGQGYTF
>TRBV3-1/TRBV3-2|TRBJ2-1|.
CASTYLDSGGLLYNEQFF
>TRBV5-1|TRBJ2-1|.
CASSLVTSAAEQFF
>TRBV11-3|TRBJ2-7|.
CASSSETGRPYEQYF
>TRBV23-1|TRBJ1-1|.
CARKRGGDTEAFF
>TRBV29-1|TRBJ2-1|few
CSVGLAAGVGNEQFF
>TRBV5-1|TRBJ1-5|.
CASSLTGFGQPQHF
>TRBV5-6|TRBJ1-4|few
CASSFTGADEKLFF
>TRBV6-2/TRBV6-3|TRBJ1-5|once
CASIPSLQDQPQHF
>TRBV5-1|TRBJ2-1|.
CASSQGTVSYNEQFF
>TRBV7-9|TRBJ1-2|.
CAGAVTSGYTF
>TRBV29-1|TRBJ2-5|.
CSVESGGAFQESQYF
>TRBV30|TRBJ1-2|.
CACEGQGDGYTF
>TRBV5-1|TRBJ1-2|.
CASSLDRPNYGYTF
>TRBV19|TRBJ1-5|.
CASSIDRDQPQHF
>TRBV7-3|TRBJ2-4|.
CASSRQGENIQYF
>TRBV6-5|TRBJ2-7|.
CASSRESYEQYF
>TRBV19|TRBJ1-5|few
CASSIQEDQPQHF
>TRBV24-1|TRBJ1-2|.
CATSDGDRGNGYTF
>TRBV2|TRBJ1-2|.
CASSEQGAFGYGYTF
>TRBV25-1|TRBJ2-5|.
CASSEYSGGQETQYF
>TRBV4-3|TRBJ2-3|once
CASSQERSDTQYF
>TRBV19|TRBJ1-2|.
CATGSTDHYGYTF
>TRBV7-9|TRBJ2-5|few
CASSFVPEETQYF
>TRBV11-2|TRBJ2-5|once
CASRDETSGGPQYF
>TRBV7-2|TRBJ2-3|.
CASSPGGVTQYF
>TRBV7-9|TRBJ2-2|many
CASSLGVAGGRTGELFF
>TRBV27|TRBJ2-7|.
CASSFADRSNEQYF
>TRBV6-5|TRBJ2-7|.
CASRYGTDPTYEQYF
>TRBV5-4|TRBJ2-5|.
CASSLATGQETQYF
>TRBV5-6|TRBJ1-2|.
CASRQGANYGYTF
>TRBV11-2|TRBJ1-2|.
CASSLEAAGDGYTF
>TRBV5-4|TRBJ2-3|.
CASSRGGTDTQYF
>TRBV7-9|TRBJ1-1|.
CASSLGDRGTEAFF
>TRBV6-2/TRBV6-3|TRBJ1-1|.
CASSYSPAVARGNTEAFF
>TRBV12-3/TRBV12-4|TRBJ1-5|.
CASSLPPGQPQHF
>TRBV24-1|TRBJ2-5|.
CATSEGAGRRGETQYF
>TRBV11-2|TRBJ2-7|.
CASSPNSGTGGEQYF
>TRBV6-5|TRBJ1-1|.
CASSGVWTGAEAFF
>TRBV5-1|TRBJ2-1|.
CASRGGAGGDEQFF
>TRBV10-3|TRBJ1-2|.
CAISESSDRSVGYGYTF
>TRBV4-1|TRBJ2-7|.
CASRSGLSQYF
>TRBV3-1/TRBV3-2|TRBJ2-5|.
CASSQDLGLGETQYF